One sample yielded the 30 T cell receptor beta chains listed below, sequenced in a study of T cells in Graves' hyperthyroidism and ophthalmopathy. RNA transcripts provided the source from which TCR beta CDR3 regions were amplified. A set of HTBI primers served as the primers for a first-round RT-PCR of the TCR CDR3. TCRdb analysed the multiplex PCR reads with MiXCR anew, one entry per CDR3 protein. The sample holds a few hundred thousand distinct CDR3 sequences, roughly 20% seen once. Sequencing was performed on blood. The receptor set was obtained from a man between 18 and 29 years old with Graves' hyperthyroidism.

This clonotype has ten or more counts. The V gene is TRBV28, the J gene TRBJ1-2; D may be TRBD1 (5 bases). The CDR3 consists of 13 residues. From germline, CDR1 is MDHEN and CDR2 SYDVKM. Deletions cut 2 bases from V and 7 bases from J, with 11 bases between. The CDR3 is CASSLLRVGGYTF. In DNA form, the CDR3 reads TGTGCCAGCAGTTTACTCAGGGTTGGTGGCTACACCTTC.

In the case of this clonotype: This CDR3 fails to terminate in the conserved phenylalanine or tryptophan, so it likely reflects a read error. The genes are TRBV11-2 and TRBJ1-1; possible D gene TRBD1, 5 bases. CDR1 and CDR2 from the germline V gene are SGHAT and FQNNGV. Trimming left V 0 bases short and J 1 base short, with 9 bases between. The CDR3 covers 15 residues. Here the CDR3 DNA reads TGTGCCAGCAGCTTAGATCGGGGGGGGAACACTGAAGCTTTCCTT. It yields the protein CASSLDRGGNTEAFL.

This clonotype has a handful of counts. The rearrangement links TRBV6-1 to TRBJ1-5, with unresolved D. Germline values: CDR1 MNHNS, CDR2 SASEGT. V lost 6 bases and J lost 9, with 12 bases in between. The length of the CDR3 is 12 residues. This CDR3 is CASSPRPWPQHF. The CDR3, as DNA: TGTGCCAGCAGCCCAAGGCCCTGGCCCCAGCATTTT.

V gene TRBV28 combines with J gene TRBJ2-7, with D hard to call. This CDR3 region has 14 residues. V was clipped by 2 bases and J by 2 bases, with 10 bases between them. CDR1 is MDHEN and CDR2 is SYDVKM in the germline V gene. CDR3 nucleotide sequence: TGTGCCAGCAGTTTACCCATTCCCCCCTACGAGCAGTACTTC. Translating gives CASSLPIPPYEQYF.

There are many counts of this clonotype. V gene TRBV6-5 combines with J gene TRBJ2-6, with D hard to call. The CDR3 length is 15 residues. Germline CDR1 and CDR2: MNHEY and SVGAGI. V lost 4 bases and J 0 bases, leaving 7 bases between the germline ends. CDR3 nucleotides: TGTGCCAGCAGTTTAATCACCTCTGGGGCCAACGTCCTGACTTTC. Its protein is CASSLITSGANVLTF.

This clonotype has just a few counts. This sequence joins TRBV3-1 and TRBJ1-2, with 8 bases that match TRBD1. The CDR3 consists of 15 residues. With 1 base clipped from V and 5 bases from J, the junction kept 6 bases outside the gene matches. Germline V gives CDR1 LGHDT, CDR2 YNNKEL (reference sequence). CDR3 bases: TGTGCCAGCAGCCAAGGGGACAGGATCGGGTATGGCTACACCTTC. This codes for CASSQGDRIGYGYTF.

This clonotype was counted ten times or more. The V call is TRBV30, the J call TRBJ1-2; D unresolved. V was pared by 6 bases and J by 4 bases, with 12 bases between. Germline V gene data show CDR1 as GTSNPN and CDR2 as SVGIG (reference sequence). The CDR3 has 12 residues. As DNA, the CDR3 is TGTGCCTGTAATGACGGAATCTATGGCTACACCTTC. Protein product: CACNDGIYGYTF.

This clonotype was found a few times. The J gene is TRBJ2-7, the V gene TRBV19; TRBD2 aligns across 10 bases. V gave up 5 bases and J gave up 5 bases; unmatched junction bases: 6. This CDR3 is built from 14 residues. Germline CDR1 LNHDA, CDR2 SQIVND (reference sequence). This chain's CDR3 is CASSLPGLANEQYF. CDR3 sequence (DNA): TGTGCCAGTAGTCTCCCGGGACTAGCGAACGAGCAGTACTTC.

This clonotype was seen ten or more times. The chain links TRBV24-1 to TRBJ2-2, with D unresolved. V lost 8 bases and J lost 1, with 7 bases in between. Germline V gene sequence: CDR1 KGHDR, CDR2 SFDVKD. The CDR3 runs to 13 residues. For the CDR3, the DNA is TGTGCCACCACTTCGGGGAACACCGGGGAGCTGTTTTTT. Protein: CATTSGNTGELFF.

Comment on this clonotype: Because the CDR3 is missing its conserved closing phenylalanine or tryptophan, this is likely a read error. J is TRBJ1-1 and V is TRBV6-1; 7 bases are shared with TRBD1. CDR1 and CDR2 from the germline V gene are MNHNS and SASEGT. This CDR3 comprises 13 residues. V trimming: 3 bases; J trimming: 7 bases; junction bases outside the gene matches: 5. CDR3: CASSEKQGNEAFY. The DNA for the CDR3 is TGTGCCAGCAGTGAGAAACAGGGGAATGAAGCTTTCTAT.

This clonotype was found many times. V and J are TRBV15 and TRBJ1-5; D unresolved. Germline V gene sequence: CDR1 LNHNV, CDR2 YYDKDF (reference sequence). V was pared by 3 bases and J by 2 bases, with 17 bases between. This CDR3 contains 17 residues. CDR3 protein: CATSSVSGGFRNQPQHF. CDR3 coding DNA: TGTGCCACCAGCAGCGTATCGGGCGGGTTCCGCAATCAGCCCCAGCATTTT.

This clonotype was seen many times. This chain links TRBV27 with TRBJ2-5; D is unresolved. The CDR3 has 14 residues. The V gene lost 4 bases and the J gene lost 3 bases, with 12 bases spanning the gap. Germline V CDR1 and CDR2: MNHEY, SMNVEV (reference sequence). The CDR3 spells CASSSLSEEETQYF. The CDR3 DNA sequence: TGTGCCAGCAGTTCACTGAGCGAGGAAGAGACCCAGTACTTC.

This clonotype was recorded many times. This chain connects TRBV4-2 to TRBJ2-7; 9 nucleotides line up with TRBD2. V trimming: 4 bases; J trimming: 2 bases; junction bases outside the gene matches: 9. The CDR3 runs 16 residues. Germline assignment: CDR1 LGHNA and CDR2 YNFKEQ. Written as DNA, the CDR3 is TGTGCCAGCAGCCGAGGGTCGAGACTAGCGGCCTACGAGCAGTACTTC. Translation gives CASSRGSRLAAYEQYF.

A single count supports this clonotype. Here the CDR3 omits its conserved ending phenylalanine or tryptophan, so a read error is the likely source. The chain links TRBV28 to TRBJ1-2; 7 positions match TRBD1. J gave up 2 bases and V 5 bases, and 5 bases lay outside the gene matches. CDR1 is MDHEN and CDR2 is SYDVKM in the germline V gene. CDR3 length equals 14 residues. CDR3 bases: TGTGCCAGCAGTGCCTGGACAGGAAACTATGGCTACACCGTC. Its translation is CASSAWTGNYGYTV.

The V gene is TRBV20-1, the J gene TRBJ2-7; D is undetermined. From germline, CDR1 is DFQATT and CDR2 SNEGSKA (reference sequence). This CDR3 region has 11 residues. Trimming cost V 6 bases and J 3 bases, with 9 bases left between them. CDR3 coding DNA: TGCAGTGCCCCACGTGGCTACGAGCAGTACTTC. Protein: CSAPRGYEQYF.

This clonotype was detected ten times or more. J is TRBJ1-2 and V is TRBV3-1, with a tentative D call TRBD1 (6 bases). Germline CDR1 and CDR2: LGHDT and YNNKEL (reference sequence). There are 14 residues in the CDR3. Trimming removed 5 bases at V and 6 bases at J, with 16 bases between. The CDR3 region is CASSFDSGQNGYTF. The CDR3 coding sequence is TGTGCCAGCAGCTTTGATTCGGGACAAAATGGCTACACCTTC.

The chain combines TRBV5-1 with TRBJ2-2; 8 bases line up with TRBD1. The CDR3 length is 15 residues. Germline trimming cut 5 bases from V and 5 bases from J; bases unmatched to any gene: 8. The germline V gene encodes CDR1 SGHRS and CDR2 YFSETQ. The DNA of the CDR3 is TGCGCCAGCAGAATCCAGGGGGCCGGGACCGGGGAGCTGTTTTTT. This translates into CASRIQGAGTGELFF.

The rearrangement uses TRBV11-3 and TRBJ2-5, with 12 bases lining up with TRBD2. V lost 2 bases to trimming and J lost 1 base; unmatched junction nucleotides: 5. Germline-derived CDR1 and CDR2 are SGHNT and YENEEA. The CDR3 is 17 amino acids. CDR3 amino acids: CASSLTSSGGAQETQYF. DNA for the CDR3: TGTGCCAGCAGCTTAACATCTAGCGGGGGGGCCCAAGAGACCCAGTACTTC.

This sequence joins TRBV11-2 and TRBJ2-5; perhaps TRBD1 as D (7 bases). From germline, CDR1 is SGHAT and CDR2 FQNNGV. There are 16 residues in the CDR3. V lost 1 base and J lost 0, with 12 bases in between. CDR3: CASSLGTGLHQETQYF. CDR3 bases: TGTGCCAGCAGCTTAGGGACAGGACTACACCAAGAGACCCAGTACTTC.

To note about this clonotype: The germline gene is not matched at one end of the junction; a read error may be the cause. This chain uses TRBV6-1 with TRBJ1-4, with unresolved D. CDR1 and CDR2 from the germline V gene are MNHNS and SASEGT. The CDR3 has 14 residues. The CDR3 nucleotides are TGTGCCAGCAGTGAACTGGGAATAGACGAAAAACTGCTTTTT. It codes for CASSELGIDEKLLF.

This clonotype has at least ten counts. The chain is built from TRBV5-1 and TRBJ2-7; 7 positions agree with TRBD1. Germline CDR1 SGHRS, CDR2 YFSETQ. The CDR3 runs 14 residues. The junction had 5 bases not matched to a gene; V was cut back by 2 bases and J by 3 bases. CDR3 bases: TGCGCCAGCAGCTTCCGGGACAGATTCTACGAGCAGTACTTC. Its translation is CASSFRDRFYEQYF.

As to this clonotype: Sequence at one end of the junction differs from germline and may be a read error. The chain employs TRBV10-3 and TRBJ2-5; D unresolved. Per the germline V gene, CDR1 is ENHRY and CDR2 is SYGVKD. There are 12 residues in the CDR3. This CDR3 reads CVISPGRETQYF. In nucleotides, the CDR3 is TGTGTCATCAGTCCGGGCAGAGAGACCCAGTACTTC.

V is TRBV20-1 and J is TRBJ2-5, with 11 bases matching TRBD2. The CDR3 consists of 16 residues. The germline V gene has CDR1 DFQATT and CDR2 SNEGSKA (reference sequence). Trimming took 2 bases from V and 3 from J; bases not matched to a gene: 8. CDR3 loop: CSARSLAGGGEETQYF. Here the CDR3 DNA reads TGCAGTGCTAGATCGCTAGCGGGGGGCGGGGAAGAGACCCAGTACTTC.

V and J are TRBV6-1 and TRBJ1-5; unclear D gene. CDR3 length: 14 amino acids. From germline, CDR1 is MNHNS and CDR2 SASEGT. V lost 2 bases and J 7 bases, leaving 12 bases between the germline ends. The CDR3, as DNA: TGTGCCAGCAGTGAATCGGGGTCTCGGCAGCCCCAGCATTTT. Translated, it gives CASSESGSRQPQHF.

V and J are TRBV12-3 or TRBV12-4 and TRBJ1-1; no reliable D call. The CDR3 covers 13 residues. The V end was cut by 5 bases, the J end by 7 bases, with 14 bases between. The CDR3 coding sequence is TGTGCCAGCAGTAGCAGTAAGGTGGGTGAAGCTTTCTTT. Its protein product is CASSSSKVGEAFF.

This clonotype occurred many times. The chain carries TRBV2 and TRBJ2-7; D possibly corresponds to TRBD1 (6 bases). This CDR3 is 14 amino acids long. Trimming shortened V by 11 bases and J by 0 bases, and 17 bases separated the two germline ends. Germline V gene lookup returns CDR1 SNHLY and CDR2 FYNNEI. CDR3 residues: CAGRGTLSSYEQYF. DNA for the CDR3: TGTGCCGGGAGAGGGACATTGTCCTCCTACGAGCAGTACTTC.

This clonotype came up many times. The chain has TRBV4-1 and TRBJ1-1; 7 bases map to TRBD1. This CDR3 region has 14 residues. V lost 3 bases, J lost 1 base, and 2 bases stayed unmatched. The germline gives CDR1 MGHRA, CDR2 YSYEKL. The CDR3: CASSQGQWNTEAFF. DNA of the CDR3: TGCGCCAGCAGCCAGGGACAGTGGAACACTGAAGCTTTCTTT.

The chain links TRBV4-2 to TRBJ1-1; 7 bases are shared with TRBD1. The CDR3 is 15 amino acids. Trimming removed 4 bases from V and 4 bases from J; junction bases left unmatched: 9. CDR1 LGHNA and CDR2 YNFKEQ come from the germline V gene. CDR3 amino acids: CASSRLPQGSTEAFF. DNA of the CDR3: TGTGCCAGCAGCCGCCTACCACAGGGGAGCACTGAAGCTTTCTTT.

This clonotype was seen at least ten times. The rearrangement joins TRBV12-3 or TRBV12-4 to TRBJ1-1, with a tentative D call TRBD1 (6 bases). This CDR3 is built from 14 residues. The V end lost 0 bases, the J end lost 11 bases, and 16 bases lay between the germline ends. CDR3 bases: TGTGCCAGCAGTTTAGCTCCACAGGGCCCTGTCGCTTTCTTT. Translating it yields CASSLAPQGPVAFF.

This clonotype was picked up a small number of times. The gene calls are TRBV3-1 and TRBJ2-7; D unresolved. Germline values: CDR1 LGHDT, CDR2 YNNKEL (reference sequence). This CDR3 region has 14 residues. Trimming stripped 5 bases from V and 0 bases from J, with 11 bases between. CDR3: CASSIARLSYEQYF. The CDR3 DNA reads TGTGCCAGCAGCATTGCGCGGCTCTCCTACGAGCAGTACTTC.